In its sample, the clone carrying this TCR beta chain was seen once. This sample was taken from a study of T-cell memory formation after mild COVID-19. One entry per CDR3 protein results from TCRdb running MiXCR on the 5' RACE reads. The data hold over 120,000 distinct CDR3 sequences, with approximately 25% observed a single time. Germline trimming cut 3 bases from V and 5 bases from J; bases unmatched to any gene: 7. The germline V gene has CDR1 MGHRA and CDR2 YSYEKL. The CDR3 consists of 16 residues. Sequencing was performed on PBMCs or a T cell subset sorted from them (not recorded which). The source of this sequence is an adult woman who had mild COVID-19 (a few samples of this study predate the infection). Cell type and time point are not known. This sequence joins TRBV4-1 and TRBJ1-1; 12 bases agree with TRBD1. In nucleotides, the CDR3 is TGCGCCAGCAGCCAGGTTCCGGGACAGGGGGCGACTGAAGCTTTCTTT. Translating it yields CASSQVPGQGATEAFF.